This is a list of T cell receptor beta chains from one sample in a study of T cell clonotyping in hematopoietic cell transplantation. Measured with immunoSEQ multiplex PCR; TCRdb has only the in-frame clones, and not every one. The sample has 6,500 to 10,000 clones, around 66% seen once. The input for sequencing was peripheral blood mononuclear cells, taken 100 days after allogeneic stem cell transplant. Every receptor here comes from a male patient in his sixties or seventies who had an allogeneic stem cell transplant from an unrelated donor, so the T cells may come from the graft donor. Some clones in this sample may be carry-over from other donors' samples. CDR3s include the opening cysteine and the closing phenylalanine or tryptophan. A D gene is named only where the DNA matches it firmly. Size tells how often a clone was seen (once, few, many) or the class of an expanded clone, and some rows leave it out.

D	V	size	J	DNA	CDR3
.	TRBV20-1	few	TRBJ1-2	TGCAGTTATCAAGGAGGCTACACCTTC	CSYQGGYTF
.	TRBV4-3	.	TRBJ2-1	TGCGCCAGCAGCCAAGATCGCGTACGGTCCAATGAGCAGTTCTTC	CASSQDRVRSNEQFF
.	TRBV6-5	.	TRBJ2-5	TGTGCCAGCAGCCCAATCGGAGAGACCCAGTACTTC	CASSPIGETQYF
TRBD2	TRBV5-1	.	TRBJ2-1	TGCGCCAGCAGCTCTCTCGGGACTAGCGAGCAGTTCTTC	CASSSLGTSEQFF
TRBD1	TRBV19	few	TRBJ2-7	TGTGCCAGTAGTACTCAGGGACAGGGGGCAAGATACGAGCAGTACTTC	CASSTQGQGARYEQYF
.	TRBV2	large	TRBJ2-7	TGTGCCAGCAGTGAATTTAGCGGCAGGGGGACAGAATACGAGCAGTACTTC	CASSEFSGRGTEYEQYF
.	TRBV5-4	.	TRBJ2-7	TGTGCCAGCAGCCAGACTCAGGGGTGGGGCGGATACGAGCAGTACTTC	CASSQTQGWGGYEQYF
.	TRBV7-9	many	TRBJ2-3	TGTGCCAGCAGTAGGGAAAGCACAGATACGCAGTATTTT	CASSRESTDTQYF
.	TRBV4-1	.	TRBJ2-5	TGCGCCAGCAGCCAAGTCGCCCCCCCAGAGACCCAGTACTTC	CASSQVAPPETQYF
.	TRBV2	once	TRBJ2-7	TGTGCCAGCAGTGAGATCGGAAAAGATCTTGAGGAGCAGTACTTC	CASSEIGKDLEEQYF
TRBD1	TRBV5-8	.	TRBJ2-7	TGTGCCAGCAGCTCGGGACAGGTGAAATCCTACGAGCAGTACTTC	CASSSGQVKSYEQYF
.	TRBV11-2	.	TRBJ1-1	TGTGCCAGCAGCACGGGACCTTTGAACACTGAAGCTTTCTTT	CASSTGPLNTEAFF
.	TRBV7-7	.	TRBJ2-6	TGTGCTAGCAGCCCCTACCTGACGGACGGCAGCTCTGGGGCCAACGTCCTGACTTTC	CASSPYLTDGSSGANVLTF
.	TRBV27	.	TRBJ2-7	TGTGCCAGCAGCCCGACCGGGCAAAGGGCCTACGAGCAGTACTTC	CASSPTGQRAYEQYF
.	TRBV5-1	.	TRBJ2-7	TGCGCCAGCAGCCTCAGAGCCGAGCAGTACTTC	CASSLRAEQYF
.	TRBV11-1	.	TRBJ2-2	TGTGCCAGCAGCTTATCCCCTTTGAAGCTCCCCGGGGAGCTGTTTTTT	CASSLSPLKLPGELFF
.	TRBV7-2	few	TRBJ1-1	TGTGCCAGCAGGTTCGGGGGTGGGACTGAAGCTTTCTTT	CASRFGGGTEAFF
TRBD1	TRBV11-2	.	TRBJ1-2	TGTGCCAGCAGCTCCTTTCGGACAGGGGGCGTGAGGAGATATGGCTACACCTTC	CASSSFRTGGVRRYGYTF
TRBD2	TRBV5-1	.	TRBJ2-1	TGCGCCAGCAGCTTGGGCCTAGCGGGGGGGATCCCCTCCTACAATGAGCAGTTCTTC	CASSLGLAGGIPSYNEQFF
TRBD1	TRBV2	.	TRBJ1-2	TGTGCCAGCAGTTTGACAGGGGGCGGCTACACCTTC	CASSLTGGGYTF
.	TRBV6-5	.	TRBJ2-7	TGTGCCAGCAGTTACTTCGGGAGCCGGAATGAGCAGTACTTC	CASSYFGSRNEQYF
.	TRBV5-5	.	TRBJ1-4	TGTGCCAGCAGCTCAGGGGTCGCGGTCCGGAAACTGTTTTTT	CASSSGVAVRKLFF
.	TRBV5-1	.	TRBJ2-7	TGCGCCAGCAGCTTGGGGGGCGCCCGATACGAGCAGTACTTC	CASSLGGARYEQYF
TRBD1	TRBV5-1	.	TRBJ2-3	TGCGCCAGCAGCTCGGCCTTCAGGGGGCTTGGCACAGATACGCAGTATTTT	CASSSAFRGLGTDTQYF
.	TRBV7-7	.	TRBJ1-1	TGTGCTAGCAGCCAAACGCCCAGGGCCCTAGACATCATGAACACTGAAGCTTTCTTT	CASSQTPRALDIMNTEAFF
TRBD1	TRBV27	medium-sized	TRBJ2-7	TGTGCCAGCAGTCCGGGACAGACCTACGAGCAGTACTTC	CASSPGQTYEQYF
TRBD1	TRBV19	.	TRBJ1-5	TGTGCCAGTGCCGTGATCGGGACAGGGATCGGGCAGCCCCAGCATTTT	CASAVIGTGIGQPQHF
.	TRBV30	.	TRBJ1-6	TGTGCCTGGAGTTCTAAGGGGACATATAATTCACCCCTCCACTTT	CAWSSKGTYNSPLHF
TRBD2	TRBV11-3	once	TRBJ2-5	TGTGCCAGCAGCTTAAGTACGGCGGGGGGGCGAGAGACCCAGTACTTC	CASSLSTAGGRETQYF
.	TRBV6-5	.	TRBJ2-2	TGTGCCAGCAGTTTACAGGGAGGAACCGTCACCGGGGAGCTGTTTTTT	CASSLQGGTVTGELFF
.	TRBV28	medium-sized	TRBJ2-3	TGTGCCAGCAGTTTCGGAGGCACAGATACGCAGTATTTT	CASSFGGTDTQYF